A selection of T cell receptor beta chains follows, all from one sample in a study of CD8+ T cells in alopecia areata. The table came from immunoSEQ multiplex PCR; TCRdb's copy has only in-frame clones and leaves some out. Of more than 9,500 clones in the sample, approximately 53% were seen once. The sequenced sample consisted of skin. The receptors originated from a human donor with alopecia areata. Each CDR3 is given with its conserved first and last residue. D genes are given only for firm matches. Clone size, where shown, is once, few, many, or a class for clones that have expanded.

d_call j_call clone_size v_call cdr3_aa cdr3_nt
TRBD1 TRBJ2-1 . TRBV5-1 CASSRQGAGNEQFF TGCGCCAGCAGCCGACAGGGGGCTGGCAATGAGCAGTTCTTC
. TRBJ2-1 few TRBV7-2 CASSLEVPSEQFF TGTGCCAGCAGCCTAGAGGTACCATCTGAGCAGTTCTTC
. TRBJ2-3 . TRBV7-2 CASRGDRVPSQYF TGTGCCAGCAGGGGAGACCGGGTCCCCTCGCAGTATTTT
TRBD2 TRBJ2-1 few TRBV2 CASSVSGNWDEQFF TGTGCCAGCAGTGTCAGCGGGAATTGGGATGAGCAGTTCTTC
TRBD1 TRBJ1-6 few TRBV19 CASRQGKENSPLHF TGTGCCAGCAGACAGGGAAAGGAGAATTCACCCCTCCACTTT
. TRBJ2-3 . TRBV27 CASSLSGGLTLTDTQYF TGTGCCAGCAGTTTATCGGGTGGCCTCACTCTCACAGATACGCAGTATTTT
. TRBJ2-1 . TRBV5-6 CASSLALAAEQFF TGTGCCAGCAGCTTGGCCCTGGCCGCTGAGCAGTTCTTC
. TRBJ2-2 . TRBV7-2 CASSLMAGPNTGELFF TGTGCCAGCAGCTTAATGGCAGGCCCGAACACCGGGGAGCTGTTTTTT
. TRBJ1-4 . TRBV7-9 CASSHEIKLFF TGTGCCAGCAGCCACGAAATAAAACTGTTTTTT
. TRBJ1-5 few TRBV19 CASRLGKNQPQHF TGTGCCAGCCGTTTAGGGAAGAATCAGCCCCAGCATTTT
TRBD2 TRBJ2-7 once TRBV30 CAWSPSPRLAVTYEQYF TGTGCCTGGAGTCCCTCCCCCCGACTAGCGGTAACCTACGAGCAGTACTTC
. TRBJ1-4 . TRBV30 CAWSLQDDNEKLFF TGTGCCTGGAGTCTACAGGATGATAATGAAAAACTGTTTTTT
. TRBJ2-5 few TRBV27 CASSLSIESPSYQETQYF TGTGCCAGCAGTTTATCGATTGAATCCCCTAGCTACCAAGAGACCCAGTACTTC
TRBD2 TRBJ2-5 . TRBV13 CASSGRLAGGQETQYF TGTGCCAGCAGCGGAAGACTAGCGGGAGGACAAGAGACCCAGTACTTC
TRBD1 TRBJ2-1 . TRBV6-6 CASTQQTGFFLNEQFF TGTGCCAGCACCCAACAGACAGGGTTTTTCCTCAATGAGCAGTTCTTC
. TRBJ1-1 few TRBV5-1 CASSPRTEPNTEAFF TGCGCCAGCAGCCCTCGGACGGAACCGAACACTGAAGCTTTCTTT
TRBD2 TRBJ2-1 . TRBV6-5 CASRASGGQFF TGTGCCAGCAGGGCTAGCGGCGGGCAGTTCTTC
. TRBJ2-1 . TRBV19 CASSYRYTPYNEQFF TGTGCCAGTAGTTACCGTTACACTCCTTACAATGAGCAGTTCTTC
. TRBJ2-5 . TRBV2 CASSRGETQYF TGTGCCAGCAGTCGGGGGGAGACCCAGTACTTC
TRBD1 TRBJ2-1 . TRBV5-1 CASSFSGTGYNEQFF TGCGCCAGCAGCTTCTCCGGGACAGGGTACAATGAGCAGTTCTTC
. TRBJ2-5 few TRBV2 CASSVFQTQYF TGTGCCAGCAGTGTTTTTCAGACCCAGTACTTC
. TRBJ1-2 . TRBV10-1 CASMQSPANYGYTF TGCGCCAGCATGCAGTCTCCAGCTAACTATGGCTACACCTTC
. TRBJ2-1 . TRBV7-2 CASSQSRHVKQFF TGTGCCAGCAGCCAGAGCAGGCATGTTAAGCAGTTCTTC
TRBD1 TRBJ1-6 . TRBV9 CASSTGTGGHSPLHF TGTGCCAGCAGCACCGGGACAGGGGGTCATTCACCCCTCCACTTT
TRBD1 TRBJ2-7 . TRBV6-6 CASSFSTGSYEQYF TGTGCCAGCAGTTTCTCGACAGGGTCCTACGAGCAGTACTTC
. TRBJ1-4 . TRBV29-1 CSVESSNEKLFF TGCAGCGTTGAGTCGTCCAATGAAAAACTGTTTTTT
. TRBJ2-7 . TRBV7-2 CASSPTRVGGYEQYF TGTGCCAGCAGCCCAACCCGGGTGGGTGGTTACGAGCAGTACTTC
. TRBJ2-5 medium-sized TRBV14 CASSQGQGLTQYF TGTGCCAGCAGCCAAGGGCAGGGGCTGACCCAGTACTTC
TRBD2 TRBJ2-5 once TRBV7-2 CASSTGLAGASETQYF TGTGCCAGCAGCACCGGACTAGCGGGGGCGTCGGAGACCCAGTACTTC
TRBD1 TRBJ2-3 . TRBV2 CASKTGQSDTQYF TGTGCCAGCAAGACAGGGCAGAGTGATACGCAGTATTTT
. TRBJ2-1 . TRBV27 CASSPLGGTYNEQFF TGTGCCAGCAGCCCTCTCGGCGGAACCTACAATGAGCAGTTCTTC
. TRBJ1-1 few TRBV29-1 CSVQGQENTEAFF TGCAGCGTGCAGGGCCAGGAGAACACTGAAGCTTTCTTT
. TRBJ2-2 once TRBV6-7 CASIPTGTGELFF TGTGCCAGCATACCGACCGGGACCGGGGAGCTGTTTTTT
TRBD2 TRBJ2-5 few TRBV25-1 CASSGGLAREQYF TGTGCCAGCAGTGGGGGACTAGCTCGGGAGCAGTACTTC
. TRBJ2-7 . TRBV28 CASNRPAGSYEQYF TGTGCCAGCAACCGTCCTGCCGGTTCCTACGAGCAGTACTTC
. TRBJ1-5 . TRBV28 CASSEGQLNPPGDF TGTGCCAGCAGTGAGGGACAACTCAACCCGCCAGGAGATTTT
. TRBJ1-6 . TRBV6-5 CASSSRVHQGSPLHF TGTGCCAGCAGTTCGCGAGTGCATCAGGGGTCACCCCTCCACTTT
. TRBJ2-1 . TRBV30 CAWLWGRGVNEQFF TGTGCCTGGCTCTGGGGGAGAGGGGTCAATGAGCAGTTCTTC
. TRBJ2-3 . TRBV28 CASSSPNIDTQYF TGTGCCAGCAGTTCCCCAAATATCGATACGCAGTATTTT
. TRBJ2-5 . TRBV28 CASSFGSVYQETQYF TGTGCCAGCAGTTTCGGCTCAGTGTACCAAGAGACCCAGTACTTC
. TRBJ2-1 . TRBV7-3 CASSSTDVQFF TGTGCCAGCAGCTCGACCGACGTGCAGTTCTTC
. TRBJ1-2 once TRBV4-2 CASSQTGNKRGYTF TGTGCCAGCAGCCAAACAGGGAATAAGCGTGGCTACACCTTC
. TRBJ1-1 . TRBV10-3 CAISVGVNTEAFF TGTGCCATCAGTGTAGGAGTGAACACTGAAGCTTTCTTT
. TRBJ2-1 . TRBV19 CASSSRDSYNEQFF TGTGCCAGTAGTTCGCGGGACTCCTACAATGAGCAGTTCTTC
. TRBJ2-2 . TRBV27 CASGTFGGTGELFF TGTGCCAGCGGTACTTTTGGAGGCACCGGGGAGCTGTTTTTT
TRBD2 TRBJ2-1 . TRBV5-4 CASSFLAGNNEQFF TGTGCCAGCAGCTTCCTAGCGGGGAACAATGAGCAGTTCTTC
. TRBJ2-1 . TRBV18 CASSPPSAYNEQFF TGTGCCAGCTCACCCCCTAGCGCATACAATGAGCAGTTCTTC
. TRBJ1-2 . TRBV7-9 CASSFGQNYGYTF TGTGCCAGCAGCTTTGGGCAGAACTATGGCTACACCTTC
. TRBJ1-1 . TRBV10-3 CAISASPQETEAFF TGTGCCATCAGTGCGAGCCCTCAGGAGACTGAAGCTTTCTTT